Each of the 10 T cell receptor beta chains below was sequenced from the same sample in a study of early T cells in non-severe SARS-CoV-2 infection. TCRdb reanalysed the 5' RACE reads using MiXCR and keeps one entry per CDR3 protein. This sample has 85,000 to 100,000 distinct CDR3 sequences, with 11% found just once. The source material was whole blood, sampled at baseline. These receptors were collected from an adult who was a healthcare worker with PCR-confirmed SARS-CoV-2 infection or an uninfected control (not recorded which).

The CDR3 bases are TGTGCCAGCAGGGACGGGAGGGCCCTAACAGATACGCAGTATTTT. Translated: CASRDGRALTDTQYF. The genes are TRBV6-5 and TRBJ2-3, with 8 nucleotides matching TRBD2. After removal of 6 bases from V and 3 bases from J, the junction contained 8 bases not matched to a gene. Germline V gives CDR1 MNHEY, CDR2 SVGAGI. This CDR3 is 15 amino acids long.

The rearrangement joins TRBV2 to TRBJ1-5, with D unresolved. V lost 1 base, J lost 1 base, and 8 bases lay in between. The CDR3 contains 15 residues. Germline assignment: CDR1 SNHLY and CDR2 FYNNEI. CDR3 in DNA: TGTGCCAGCAGTGAAGAGGGTGGGAGCAATCAGCCCCAGCATTTT. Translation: CASSEEGGSNQPQHF.

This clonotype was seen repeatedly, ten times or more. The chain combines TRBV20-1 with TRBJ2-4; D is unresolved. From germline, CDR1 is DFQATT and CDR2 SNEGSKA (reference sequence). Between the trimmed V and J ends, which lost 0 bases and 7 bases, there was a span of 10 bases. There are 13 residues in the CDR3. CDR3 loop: CSARDPMDNIQYF. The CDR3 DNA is TGCAGTGCTAGAGACCCTATGGACAACATTCAGTACTTC.

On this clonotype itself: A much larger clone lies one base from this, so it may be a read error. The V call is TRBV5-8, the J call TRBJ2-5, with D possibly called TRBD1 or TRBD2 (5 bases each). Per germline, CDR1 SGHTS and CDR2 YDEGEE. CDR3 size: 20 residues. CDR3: CVSPQGGGLVFESQTETQYF. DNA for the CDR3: TGTGTCAGCCCCCAGGGTGGAGGTTTGGTGTTTGAATCACAAACAGAGACCCAGTACTTC.

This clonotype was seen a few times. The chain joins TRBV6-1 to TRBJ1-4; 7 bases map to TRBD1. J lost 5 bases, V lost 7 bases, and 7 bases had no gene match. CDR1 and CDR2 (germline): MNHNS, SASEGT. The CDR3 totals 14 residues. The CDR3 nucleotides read TGTGCCAGCAAGGGGGGACAGTACAATGAAAAACTGTTTTTT. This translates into CASKGGQYNEKLFF.

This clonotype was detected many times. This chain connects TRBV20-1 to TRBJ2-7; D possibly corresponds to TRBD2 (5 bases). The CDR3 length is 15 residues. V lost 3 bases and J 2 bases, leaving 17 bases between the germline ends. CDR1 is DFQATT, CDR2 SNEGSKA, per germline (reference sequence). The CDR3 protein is CSASSILVLAYEQYF. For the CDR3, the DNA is TGCAGTGCTAGTTCTATACTAGTCTTGGCCTACGAGCAGTACTTC.

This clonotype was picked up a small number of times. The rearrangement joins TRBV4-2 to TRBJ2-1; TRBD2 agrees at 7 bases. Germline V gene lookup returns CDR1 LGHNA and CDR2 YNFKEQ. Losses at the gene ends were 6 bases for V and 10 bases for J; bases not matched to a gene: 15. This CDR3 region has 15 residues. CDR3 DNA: TGTGCCAGCAGTCCCACGGCGGGAGAGCTATGGGAGCAGTTCTTC. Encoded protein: CASSPTAGELWEQFF.

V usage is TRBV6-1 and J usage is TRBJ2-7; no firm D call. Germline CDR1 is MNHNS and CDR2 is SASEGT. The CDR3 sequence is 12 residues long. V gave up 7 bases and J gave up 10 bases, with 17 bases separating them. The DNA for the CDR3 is TGTGCCAGCATGGAATTCCTCTCGGTACAGTACTTC. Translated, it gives CASMEFLSVQYF.

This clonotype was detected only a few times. CDR3 amino acids: CASSQARLADFTDTQYF. The CDR3 region has the DNA TGCGCCAGCAGCCAAGCGCGGCTAGCGGACTTCACAGATACGCAGTATTTT. The rearrangement joins TRBV4-3 to TRBJ2-3; 7 nucleotides agree with TRBD2. Germline trimming cut 1 base from V and 2 bases from J; bases unmatched to any gene: 9. CDR1 LGHNA and CDR2 YSLEER come from the germline V gene. The CDR3 runs 17 residues.

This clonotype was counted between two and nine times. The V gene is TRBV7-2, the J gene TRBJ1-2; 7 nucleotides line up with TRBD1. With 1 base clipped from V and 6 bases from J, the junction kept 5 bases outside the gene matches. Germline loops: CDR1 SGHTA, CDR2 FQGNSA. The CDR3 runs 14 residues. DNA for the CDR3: TGTGCCAGCAGCTTAGTAGACAGGGCGAATGGCTACACCTTC. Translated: CASSLVDRANGYTF.